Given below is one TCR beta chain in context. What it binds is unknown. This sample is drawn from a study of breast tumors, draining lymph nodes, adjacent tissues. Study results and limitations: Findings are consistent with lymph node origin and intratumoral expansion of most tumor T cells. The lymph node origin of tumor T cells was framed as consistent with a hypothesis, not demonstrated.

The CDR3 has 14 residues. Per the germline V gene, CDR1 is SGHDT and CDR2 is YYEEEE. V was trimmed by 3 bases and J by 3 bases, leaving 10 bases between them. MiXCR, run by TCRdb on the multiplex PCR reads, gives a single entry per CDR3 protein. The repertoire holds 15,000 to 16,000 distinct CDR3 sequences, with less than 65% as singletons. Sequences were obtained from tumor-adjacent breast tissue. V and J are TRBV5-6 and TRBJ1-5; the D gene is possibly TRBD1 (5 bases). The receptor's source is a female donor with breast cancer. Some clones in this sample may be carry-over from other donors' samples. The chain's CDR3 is CASSSGPTNQPQHF. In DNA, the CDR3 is TGTGCCAGCAGCTCGGGACCGACCAATCAGCCCCAGCATTTT.